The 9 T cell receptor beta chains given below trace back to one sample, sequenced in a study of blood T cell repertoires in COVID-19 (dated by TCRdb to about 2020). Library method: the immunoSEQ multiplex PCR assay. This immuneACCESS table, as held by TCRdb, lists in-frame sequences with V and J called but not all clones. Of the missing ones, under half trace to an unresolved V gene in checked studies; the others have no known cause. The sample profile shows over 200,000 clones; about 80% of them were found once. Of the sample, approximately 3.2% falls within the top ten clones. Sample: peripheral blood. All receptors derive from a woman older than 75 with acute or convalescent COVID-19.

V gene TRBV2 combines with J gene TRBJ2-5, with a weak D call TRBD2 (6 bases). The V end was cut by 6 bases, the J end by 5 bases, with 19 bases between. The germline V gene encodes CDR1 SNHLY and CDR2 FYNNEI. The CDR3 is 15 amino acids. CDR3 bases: TGTGCCAGCAGGTTTGGAGGGGTGGGGACGGAGACCCAGTACTTC. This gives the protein CASRFGGVGTETQYF. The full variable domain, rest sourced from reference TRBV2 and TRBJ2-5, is EPEVTQTPSHQVTQMGQEVILRCVPISNHLYFYWYRQILGQKVEFLVSFYNNEISEKSEIFDDQFSVERPDGSNFTLKIRSTKLEDSAMYFCASRFGGVGTETQYFGPGTRLLVL.

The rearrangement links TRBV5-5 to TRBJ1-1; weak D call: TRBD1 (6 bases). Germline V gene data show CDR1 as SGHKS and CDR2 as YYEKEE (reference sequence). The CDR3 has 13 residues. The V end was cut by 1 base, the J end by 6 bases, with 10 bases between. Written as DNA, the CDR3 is TGTGCCAGCAGCTTGACAGGGAGCTCTGAAGCTTTCTTT. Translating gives CASSLTGSSEAFF.

This CDR3 is CASSEGGRDGYTF. DNA for the CDR3: TGTGCCAGCAGTGAGGGGGGTCGGGACGGCTACACCTTC. The chain joins TRBV6-1 to TRBJ1-2, with a weak D call TRBD1 (5 bases). This CDR3 has 13 residues. V lost 3 bases to trimming and J lost 8 bases, with 13 bases between them. Germline V gene lookup returns CDR1 MNHNS and CDR2 SASEGT.

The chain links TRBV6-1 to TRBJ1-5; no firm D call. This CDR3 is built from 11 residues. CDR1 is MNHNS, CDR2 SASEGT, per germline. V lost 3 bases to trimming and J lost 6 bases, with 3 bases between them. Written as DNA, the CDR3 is TGTGCCAGCAGTGAGAGTCAGCCCCAGCATTTT. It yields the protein CASSESQPQHF.

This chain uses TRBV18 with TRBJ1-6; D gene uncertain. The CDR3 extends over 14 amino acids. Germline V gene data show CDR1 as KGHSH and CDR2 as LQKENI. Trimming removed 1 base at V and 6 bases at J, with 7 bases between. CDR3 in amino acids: CASSPQGGNSPLHF. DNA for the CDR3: TGTGCCAGCTCACCACAGGGAGGTAATTCACCCCTCCACTTT. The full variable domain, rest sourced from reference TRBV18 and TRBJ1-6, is NAGVMQNPRHLVRRRGQEARLRCSPMKGHSHVYWYRQLPEEGLKFMVYLQKENIIDESGMPKERFSAEFPKEGPSILRIQQVVRGDSAAYFCASSPQGGNSPLHFGNGTRLTVT.

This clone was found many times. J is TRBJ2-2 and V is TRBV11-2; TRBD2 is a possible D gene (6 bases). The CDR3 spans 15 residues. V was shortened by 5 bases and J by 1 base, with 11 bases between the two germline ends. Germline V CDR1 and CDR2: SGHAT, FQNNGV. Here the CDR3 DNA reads TGTGCCAGCAGCGGCGGGGCGGGGAACACCGGGGAGCTGTTTTTT. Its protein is CASSGGAGNTGELFF.

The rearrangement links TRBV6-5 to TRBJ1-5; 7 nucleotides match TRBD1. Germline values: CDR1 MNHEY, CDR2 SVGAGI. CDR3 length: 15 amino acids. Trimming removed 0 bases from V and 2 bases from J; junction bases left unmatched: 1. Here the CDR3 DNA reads TGTGCCAGCAGTTACTCCGACAGGGGCAATCAGCCCCAGCATTTT. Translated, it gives CASSYSDRGNQPQHF.

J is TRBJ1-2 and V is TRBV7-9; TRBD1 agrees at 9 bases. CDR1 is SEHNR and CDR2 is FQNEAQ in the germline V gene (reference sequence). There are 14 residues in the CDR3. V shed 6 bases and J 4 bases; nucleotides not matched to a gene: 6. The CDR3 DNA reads TGTGCCAGCAGGTTACAGGGGGCTGCCTATGGCTACACCTTC. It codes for CASRLQGAAYGYTF. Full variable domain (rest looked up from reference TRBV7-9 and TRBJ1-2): DTGVSQNPRHKITKRGQNVTFRCDPISEHNRLYWYRQTLGQGPEFLTYFQNEAQLEKSRLLSDRFSAERPKGSFSTLEIQRTEQGDSAMYLCASRLQGAAYGYTFGSGTRLTVV.

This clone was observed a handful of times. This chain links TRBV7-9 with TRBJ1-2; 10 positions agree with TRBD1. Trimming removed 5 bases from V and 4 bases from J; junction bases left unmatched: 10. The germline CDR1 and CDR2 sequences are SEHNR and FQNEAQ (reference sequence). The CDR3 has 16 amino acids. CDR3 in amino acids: CASSPSGTGVSYGYTF. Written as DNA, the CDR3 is TGTGCCAGCAGCCCGAGTGGGACAGGGGTTTCCTATGGCTACACCTTC.